This TCR beta chain was found in a study of shared clonotypes between healthy human individuals. Turning to this clone: Its specificity is unknown.

Naive CD4+ cells were CD45RA-selected; the remaining cells were memory. General study findings and limits: Larger richness was generally estimated for naive than memory subsets.

Sequencing was performed with immunoSEQ multiplex PCR; in TCRdb, only in-frame clones are kept and a portion is missing. This table holds some 1,100,000 clones, approximately 80% found once. The trim removed 6 bases at V and 3 bases at J, leaving 10 bases unmatched. CDR1 is MDHEN and CDR2 is SYDVKM in the germline V gene. The CDR3 is 15 amino acids. The sequence was collected from a man between 18 and 29 years old in good health. Some clones in this sample may be carry-over from other donors' samples. Source material: memory CD4+ T cells from PBMCs. Subset denoted: CD45RA-negative fraction. The chain recombines TRBV28 with TRBJ2-7, with 8 bases fitting TRBD1. CDR3 nucleotides: TGTGCCAGCAGCCTCCGGACAGGGCGCTTCTACGAGCAGTACTTC. Translating it yields CASSLRTGRFYEQYF.